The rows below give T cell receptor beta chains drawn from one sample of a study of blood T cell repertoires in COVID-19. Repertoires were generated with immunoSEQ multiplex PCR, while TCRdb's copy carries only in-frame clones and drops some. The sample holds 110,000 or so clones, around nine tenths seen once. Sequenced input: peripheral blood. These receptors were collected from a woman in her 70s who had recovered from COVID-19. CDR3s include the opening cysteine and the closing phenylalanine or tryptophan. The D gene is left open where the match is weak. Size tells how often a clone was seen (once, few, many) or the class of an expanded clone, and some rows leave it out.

CDR3nt: TGTGCCAGCAGTTACTCGACTTCGTACCGACAGGGGAACACTGAAGCTTTCTTT; CDR3aa: CASSYSTSYRQGNTEAFF; d_gene: TRBD1; j_gene: TRBJ1-1; abundance: NA; v_gene: TRBV6-2/TRBV6-3
CDR3nt: TGTGCCAGCAGTGAAAGTTGGGACAGGGGGAGTCAGCCCCAGCATTTT; CDR3aa: CASSESWDRGSQPQHF; d_gene: TRBD1; j_gene: TRBJ1-5; abundance: NA; v_gene: TRBV2
CDR3nt: TGTGCCATCAGACCGACTGAAACCTATGGCTACACCTTC; CDR3aa: CAIRPTETYGYTF; d_gene: NA; j_gene: TRBJ1-2; abundance: NA; v_gene: TRBV10-3
CDR3nt: TGTGCCAGCAGCCCCCCCGAGGGCCCTAATGAGCAGTTCTTC; CDR3aa: CASSPPEGPNEQFF; d_gene: NA; j_gene: TRBJ2-1; abundance: NA; v_gene: TRBV5-4
CDR3nt: TGTGCCAGCAGCGTTCGACAGGGCGAATCACCCCTCCACTTT; CDR3aa: CASSVRQGESPLHF; d_gene: TRBD1; j_gene: TRBJ1-6; abundance: few; v_gene: TRBV7-3
CDR3nt: TGTGCCAGCACCCCGGGGGGGGGCCCTTACAATGAGCAGTTCTTC; CDR3aa: CASTPGGGPYNEQFF; d_gene: TRBD2; j_gene: TRBJ2-1; abundance: NA; v_gene: TRBV9
CDR3nt: TGTGCCAGCAGCTTCGGGGGGCGCGAGCAGTACTTC; CDR3aa: CASSFGGREQYF; d_gene: NA; j_gene: TRBJ2-7; abundance: few; v_gene: TRBV7-2
CDR3nt: TGTGCTAGCAGCTTAGGAGAGGGAGGCACGCAGTATTTT; CDR3aa: CASSLGEGGTQYF; d_gene: NA; j_gene: TRBJ2-3; abundance: NA; v_gene: TRBV7-7
CDR3nt: TGTGCCAGCAGGCAGCGGGAGCAGTACTTC; CDR3aa: CASRQREQYF; d_gene: NA; j_gene: TRBJ2-7; abundance: NA; v_gene: TRBV5-8
CDR3nt: TGTGCCAGCAGTCCATGGAGCGGCAATCAGCCCCAGCATTTT; CDR3aa: CASSPWSGNQPQHF; d_gene: NA; j_gene: TRBJ1-5; abundance: NA; v_gene: TRBV28
CDR3nt: TGTGCCAGCAGCCCCCGACAGCACTATGGCTACACCTTC; CDR3aa: CASSPRQHYGYTF; d_gene: NA; j_gene: TRBJ1-2; abundance: NA; v_gene: TRBV3-1/TRBV3-2
CDR3nt: TGTGCCAGCAGGCCGCAGGGGCCCGCTATCTCACCCCTCCACTTT; CDR3aa: CASRPQGPAISPLHF; d_gene: NA; j_gene: TRBJ1-6; abundance: NA; v_gene: TRBV2
CDR3nt: TGTGCCAGCAGTCAGGACAGGGGCGGCCTCTCTGGGGCCAACGTCCTGACTTTC; CDR3aa: CASSQDRGGLSGANVLTF; d_gene: TRBD1; j_gene: TRBJ2-6; abundance: NA; v_gene: TRBV6-2/TRBV6-3
CDR3nt: TGTGCCACCAGTGAGGGCCCTCCAGATGAGCAGTTCTTC; CDR3aa: CATSEGPPDEQFF; d_gene: NA; j_gene: TRBJ2-1; abundance: once; v_gene: TRBV24-1
CDR3nt: TGCAGTGCCCCCCGCGGCTATGGCTACACCTTC; CDR3aa: CSAPRGYGYTF; d_gene: NA; j_gene: TRBJ1-2; abundance: NA; v_gene: TRBV20-1
CDR3nt: TGTGCCAGCAGCGTAGGGAGCGTAAGCACAGATACGCAGTATTTT; CDR3aa: CASSVGSVSTDTQYF; d_gene: NA; j_gene: TRBJ2-3; abundance: NA; v_gene: TRBV9
CDR3nt: TGTGCCAGCAGCTTAGATGGAGGGCTAGCGGGAGCTCAGCAGTTCTTC; CDR3aa: CASSLDGGLAGAQQFF; d_gene: TRBD2; j_gene: TRBJ2-1; abundance: NA; v_gene: TRBV11-2
CDR3nt: TGTGCCACCAGTGACTCCGACAGGGACTATGGCTACACCTTC; CDR3aa: CATSDSDRDYGYTF; d_gene: TRBD1; j_gene: TRBJ1-2; abundance: few; v_gene: TRBV24-1
CDR3nt: TGTGCCTGGGGGGACAGTCTTAATCAGCCCCAGCATTTT; CDR3aa: CAWGDSLNQPQHF; d_gene: TRBD1; j_gene: TRBJ1-5; abundance: NA; v_gene: TRBV30
CDR3nt: TGTGCCAGTAGTATAGTTAGGTCTTGGGGAGGCAATGAGCAGTTCTTC; CDR3aa: CASSIVRSWGGNEQFF; d_gene: NA; j_gene: TRBJ2-1; abundance: NA; v_gene: TRBV19
CDR3nt: TGTGCCAGCAGTGAGGGGATAGCGGGAGGGTATGAGCAGTTCTTC; CDR3aa: CASSEGIAGGYEQFF; d_gene: TRBD2; j_gene: TRBJ2-1; abundance: NA; v_gene: TRBV2
CDR3nt: TGCGCCAGCAGCATAAACGCGCAAGAGACCCAGTACTTC; CDR3aa: CASSINAQETQYF; d_gene: NA; j_gene: TRBJ2-5; abundance: NA; v_gene: TRBV5-1
CDR3nt: TGTGCCAGCAGTGACGGCAGGGGGCGCGGCTACACCTTC; CDR3aa: CASSDGRGRGYTF; d_gene: TRBD1; j_gene: TRBJ1-2; abundance: NA; v_gene: TRBV2
CDR3nt: TGTGCCAGCAGTTACCAACTAGCTGTCGTCGGCGAGCAGTACTTC; CDR3aa: CASSYQLAVVGEQYF; d_gene: NA; j_gene: TRBJ2-7; abundance: NA; v_gene: TRBV6-2/TRBV6-3
CDR3nt: TGTGCCAGCTCACCACCGGTGGGCCGTGGCGAGCAGTACTTC; CDR3aa: CASSPPVGRGEQYF; d_gene: NA; j_gene: TRBJ2-7; abundance: NA; v_gene: TRBV18
CDR3nt: TGTGCCAGCAAAGGACAGGGGTTCTATGGCTACACCTTC; CDR3aa: CASKGQGFYGYTF; d_gene: TRBD1; j_gene: TRBJ1-2; abundance: NA; v_gene: TRBV2
CDR3nt: TGTGCCAGCAGTCAACAGGGGGCGCGGTACAATGAGCAGTTCTTC; CDR3aa: CASSQQGARYNEQFF; d_gene: TRBD1; j_gene: TRBJ2-1; abundance: once; v_gene: TRBV7-3
CDR3nt: TGTGCCAGCAGTTCCCCAAGGCGGGATCGGATCGGGGAGCTGTTTTTT; CDR3aa: CASSSPRRDRIGELFF; d_gene: NA; j_gene: TRBJ2-2; abundance: NA; v_gene: TRBV27
CDR3nt: TGTGCCAGCAGCCTCTCAGCGGGCAGCCAAGAGACCCAGTACTTC; CDR3aa: CASSLSAGSQETQYF; d_gene: NA; j_gene: TRBJ2-5; abundance: NA; v_gene: TRBV7-3
CDR3nt: TGTGCCAGCAGTGGCGTGGGACACCTTACAGATACGCAGTATTTT; CDR3aa: CASSGVGHLTDTQYF; d_gene: NA; j_gene: TRBJ2-3; abundance: NA; v_gene: TRBV6-2/TRBV6-3
CDR3nt: TGTGCCACCCACGAGAGGCTAGATACGCAGTATTTT; CDR3aa: CATHERLDTQYF; d_gene: NA; j_gene: TRBJ2-3; abundance: once; v_gene: TRBV28
CDR3nt: TGTGCCTGGAGTGTACAGGGAGATCAGCCCCAGCATTTT; CDR3aa: CAWSVQGDQPQHF; d_gene: NA; j_gene: TRBJ1-5; abundance: NA; v_gene: TRBV30
CDR3nt: TGCGCCACCAACAGGGGCGGGTGGGGCACAGATACGCAGTATTTT; CDR3aa: CATNRGGWGTDTQYF; d_gene: TRBD1; j_gene: TRBJ2-3; abundance: NA; v_gene: TRBV5-1
CDR3nt: TGTGCCAGCAGCGATGGGCCAGCTAACTATGGCTACACCTTC; CDR3aa: CASSDGPANYGYTF; d_gene: NA; j_gene: TRBJ1-2; abundance: NA; v_gene: TRBV9
CDR3nt: TGTGCCAGCAGTTACAAGGGGGACCAAGAGACCCAGTACTTC; CDR3aa: CASSYKGDQETQYF; d_gene: NA; j_gene: TRBJ2-5; abundance: NA; v_gene: TRBV28
CDR3nt: TGTGCCAGCAGCCCCCCAGGGAATAGCCGCACTGAAGCTTTCTTT; CDR3aa: CASSPPGNSRTEAFF; d_gene: NA; j_gene: TRBJ1-1; abundance: NA; v_gene: TRBV11-3
CDR3nt: TGTGCCAGCAGTTCCGCCCCCGGGACATCTTATTACGAGCAGTACTTC; CDR3aa: CASSSAPGTSYYEQYF; d_gene: NA; j_gene: TRBJ2-7; abundance: NA; v_gene: TRBV28
CDR3nt: TGCGCCACTCCCCCCGGGACAGCGAATGAAAAACTGTTTTTT; CDR3aa: CATPPGTANEKLFF; d_gene: TRBD1; j_gene: TRBJ1-4; abundance: NA; v_gene: TRBV10-1
CDR3nt: TGTGCCAGCAGCTTCGACTCTCGGGTTGGTGAGCAGTTCTTC; CDR3aa: CASSFDSRVGEQFF; d_gene: NA; j_gene: TRBJ2-1; abundance: once; v_gene: TRBV7-3
CDR3nt: TGTGCCAGCAGCCCCAGGACAGGCATGGGTGGAAACACCATATATTTT; CDR3aa: CASSPRTGMGGNTIYF; d_gene: TRBD1; j_gene: TRBJ1-3; abundance: NA; v_gene: TRBV7-2